The 30 T cell receptor beta chains listed next were all sequenced from one sample in a study of blood T cell repertoires in COVID-19. The method was immunoSEQ multiplex PCR; TCRdb's version includes in-frame clones alone and lacks a portion of them. Of more than 200,000 clones in the sample, 75% to 85% were seen once. Sequencing was done on a sample of PBMCs or T cells enriched from blood (not recorded which). The source of these receptors is a woman in her thirties or forties with acute COVID-19.

V gene TRBV19 combines with J gene TRBJ2-7; D ambiguous. This CDR3 spans 14 amino acids. Germline V gene lookup returns CDR1 LNHDA and CDR2 SQIVND (reference sequence). Trimming removed 4 bases from V and 2 bases from J, with 12 bases in between. CDR3 sequence reads: CASSTGLGPYEQYF. CDR3 DNA sequence: TGTGCCAGTAGTACAGGATTGGGCCCCTACGAGCAGTACTTC.

The chain employs TRBV5-4 and TRBJ1-2, with TRBD1 matching over 9 bases. Germline lookup yields CDR1 SGHNT and CDR2 YYREEE (reference sequence). V lost 4 bases to trimming and J lost 4 bases; unmatched junction nucleotides: 5. This CDR3 has 14 amino acids. In DNA form, the CDR3 reads TGTGCCAGCAGCGCGGACAGGGGAAGCTATGGCTACACCTTC. Translated, it gives CASSADRGSYGYTF.

V usage is TRBV30 and J usage is TRBJ2-5, with a tentative D call TRBD2 (6 bases). This CDR3 contains 12 residues. The germline CDR1 and CDR2 sequences are GTSNPN and SVGIG (reference sequence). Trimming removed 4 bases at V and 2 bases at J, with 8 bases between. CDR3 in DNA: TGTGCCTGGAATCGGGGGCAAGAGACCCAGTACTTC. Its protein product is CAWNRGQETQYF.

This clone occurred once. The chain couples TRBV15 to TRBJ1-2; no firm D call. CDR1 is LNHNV, CDR2 YYDKDF, per germline (reference sequence). This CDR3 spans 14 amino acids. Trimming pared 0 bases from V and 8 bases from J, leaving 13 bases between. The CDR3 bases are TGTGCCACCAGCAGAGATTTAGCGGGTACCGGCTACACCTTC. As protein: CATSRDLAGTGYTF.

The V gene is TRBV7-2, the J gene TRBJ1-4; 8 nucleotides agree with TRBD1. CDR3 length equals 14 residues. With 3 bases clipped from V and 8 bases from J, the junction kept 5 bases outside the gene matches. Germline V gives CDR1 SGHTA, CDR2 FQGNSA. The CDR3 loop reads CASSFDRGNEKLFF. In DNA, the CDR3 is TGTGCCAGCAGCTTCGACAGGGGAAACGAAAAACTGTTTTTT.

V gene TRBV18 combines with J gene TRBJ1-3, with D perhaps matching TRBD1 (6 bases). Deletions cut 6 bases from V and 1 base from J, with 13 bases between. This CDR3 is 15 amino acids long. Germline CDR1 and CDR2: KGHSH and LQKENI. CDR3 DNA sequence: TGTGCCAGCTCGGGGACATTAGTTTCTGGAAACACCATATATTTT. Translation gives CASSGTLVSGNTIYF.

The V gene is TRBV6-5, the J gene TRBJ2-7, with a weak D call TRBD1 (6 bases). V lost 6 bases to trimming and J lost 1 base, with 13 bases between them. Germline CDR1 MNHEY, CDR2 SVGAGI. This CDR3 region has 14 residues. CDR3 nucleotides: TGTGCCAGCAGGACCCGGACAGATTCCTACGAGCAGTACTTC. Encoded protein: CASRTRTDSYEQYF.

To note about this clone: The sample has other DNA sequences that encode this CDR3 too. This rearrangement joins TRBV5-1 to TRBJ1-6; D possibly corresponds to TRBD1 (6 bases). This CDR3 region has 15 residues. Germline assignment: CDR1 SGHRS and CDR2 YFSETQ. The V and J ends lost 4 bases and 4 bases respectively, with 12 bases between them. For the CDR3, the DNA is TGCGCCAGCAGCGCCGGACAGTCTTATAATTCACCCCTCCACTTT. Translating it yields CASSAGQSYNSPLHF.

This sequence joins TRBV15 and TRBJ2-5; 7 bases map to TRBD2. V lost 1 base, J lost 4 bases, and 3 bases stayed unmatched. The CDR3 loop spans 14 amino acids. The germline V gene has CDR1 LNHNV and CDR2 YYDKDF (reference sequence). The CDR3 sequence is CATSRVGGVETQYF. The CDR3 nucleotides are TGTGCCACCAGCAGAGTGGGAGGGGTAGAGACCCAGTACTTC.

This clone was recorded a few times. The rearrangement joins TRBV12-3 or TRBV12-4 to TRBJ1-2; D gene uncertain. V lost 6 bases, J lost 5 bases, and 10 bases lay in between. The length of the CDR3 is 12 residues. Here the CDR3 reads CASSPLAYGYTF. For the CDR3, the DNA is TGTGCCAGCAGCCCGTTAGCATATGGCTACACCTTC.

CDR3 in amino acids: CASSVGGTEQFF. The CDR3 nucleotides are TGTGCCAGCAGCGTAGGTGGGACAGAGCAGTTCTTC. The rearrangement joins TRBV9 to TRBJ2-1, with TRBD1 as a possible D gene (6 bases). The CDR3 runs 12 residues. V lost 0 bases and J lost 10, with 8 bases in between. The germline CDR1 and CDR2 sequences are SGDLS and YYNGEE. Drawing the rest from reference TRBV9 and TRBJ2-1, the complete variable domain is DSGVTQTPKHLITATGQRVTLRCSPRSGDLSVYWYQQSLDQGLQFLIQYYNGEERAKGNILERFSAQQFPDLHSELNLSSLELGDSALYFCASSVGGTEQFFGPGTRLTVL.

The chain is built from TRBV4-2 and TRBJ1-2; the D gene is possibly TRBD1 (6 bases). The CDR3 is 16 amino acids. The V and J ends lost 1 base and 1 base respectively, with 13 bases between them. Germline V lookup: CDR1 LGHNA, CDR2 YNFKEQ. CDR3 bases: TGTGCCAGCAGCCAAGGAGGGGGGGCGCTTAACTATGGCTACACCTTC. It codes for CASSQGGGALNYGYTF.

The genes are TRBV5-4 and TRBJ2-1, with D perhaps TRBD1 (6 bases). CDR1 and CDR2 from the germline V gene are SGHNT and YYREEE (reference sequence). Deletions cut 4 bases from V and 7 bases from J, with 15 bases between. The CDR3 length is 14 residues. CDR3 residues: CASSPPQGTNEQFF. CDR3 nucleotides: TGTGCCAGCAGCCCCCCGCAGGGGACAAATGAGCAGTTCTTC.

J is TRBJ1-4 and V is TRBV5-8; 8 nucleotides agree with TRBD1. This CDR3 comprises 15 residues. V was pared by 5 bases and J by 0 bases, with 3 bases of the junction left unmatched. Per the germline V gene, CDR1 is SGHTS and CDR2 is YDEGEE. The DNA for the CDR3 is TGTGCCAGCAGGTACAGGGGGACAACTAATGAAAAACTGTTTTTT. It is translated as CASRYRGTTNEKLFF.

The chain recombines TRBV5-1 with TRBJ2-7, with 8 bases that match TRBD1. From germline, CDR1 is SGHRS and CDR2 YFSETQ. CDR3 length: 15 residues. V gave up 0 bases and J gave up 7 bases; unmatched junction bases: 9. The CDR3 reads CASSLAVQGAVEQYF. The DNA for the CDR3 is TGCGCCAGCAGCTTGGCCGTTCAGGGGGCGGTTGAGCAGTACTTC.

V is TRBV11-2 and J is TRBJ2-2; 9 positions agree with TRBD1. V was pared by 3 bases and J by 6 bases, with 2 bases of the junction left unmatched. Germline V lookup: CDR1 SGHAT, CDR2 FQNNGV. The CDR3 consists of 14 residues. The CDR3, as DNA: TGTGCCAGCAGCTTGGGACAGGGATCCGGGGAGCTGTTTTTT. Translated, it gives CASSLGQGSGELFF.

J is TRBJ1-6 and V is TRBV19; D perhaps matches TRBD1 (5 bases). CDR1 and CDR2 from the germline V gene are LNHDA and SQIVND (reference sequence). The CDR3 covers 15 residues. Trimming stripped 2 bases from V and 9 bases from J, with 14 bases between. CDR3 protein: CASSIRTHLGSPLHF. The CDR3, as DNA: TGTGCCAGTAGTATAAGGACACACCTCGGTTCACCCCTCCACTTT.

The genes are TRBV18 and TRBJ1-5; TRBD1 aligns across 8 bases. This CDR3 spans 16 amino acids. V was clipped by 6 bases and J by 2 bases; unmatched bases: 9. In germline, CDR1 is KGHSH, CDR2 LQKENI. CDR3 loop: CASSELTGAGNQPQHF. The DNA of the CDR3 is TGTGCCAGCTCGGAGCTGACAGGGGCGGGCAATCAGCCCCAGCATTTT. Using reference TRBV18 and TRBJ1-5 for the parts outside the CDR3, the full variable domain is NAGVMQNPRHLVRRRGQEARLRCSPMKGHSHVYWYRQLPEEGLKFMVYLQKENIIDESGMPKERFSAEFPKEGPSILRIQQVVRGDSAAYFCASSELTGAGNQPQHFGDGTRLSIL.

This clone was observed once. This sequence joins TRBV5-1 and TRBJ2-1, with 12 nucleotides matching TRBD2. The CDR3 has 15 amino acids. The V gene end was trimmed by 2 bases and the J gene end by 7 bases; junction bases not matched to a gene: 4. Germline V gene data show CDR1 as SGHRS and CDR2 as YFSETQ. This chain's CDR3 is CASSFSTSGRNEQFF. CDR3 nucleotide sequence: TGCGCCAGCAGCTTCAGCACTAGCGGGAGGAATGAGCAGTTCTTC.

This rearrangement joins TRBV7-2 to TRBJ2-2; D may be TRBD1 (6 bases). Germline V gives CDR1 SGHTA, CDR2 FQGNSA. The CDR3 is 14 amino acids. V shed 6 bases and J shed 3 bases, with 11 bases lying between them. The CDR3 bases are TGTGCCAGCAGTACTGGACAGCACACCGGGGAGCTGTTTTTT. Translating it yields CASSTGQHTGELFF. Variable domain in full (rest from reference TRBV7-2 and TRBJ2-2): GAGVSQSPSNKVTEKGKDVELRCDPISGHTALYWYRQSLGQGLEFLIYFQGNSAPDKSGLPSDRFSAERTGGSVSTLTIQRTQQEDSAVYLCASSTGQHTGELFFGEGSRLTVL.

The chain combines TRBV6-5 with TRBJ2-7; 7 bases line up with TRBD2. The V gene's germline CDR1 is MNHEY and CDR2 SVGAGI. This CDR3 spans 16 amino acids. The J segment lost 0 bases and the V segment lost 4 bases, leaving 9 bases of the junction unmatched. The CDR3, as DNA: TGTGCCAGCAGTTCCGAGAGGGGAGGGGTCTCCTACGAGCAGTACTTC. Residues: CASSSERGGVSYEQYF.

This chain joins TRBV19 and TRBJ1-1; tentative D call: TRBD1 (5 bases). V lost 6 bases to trimming and J lost 1 base, with 6 bases between them. The CDR3 sequence is 12 residues long. CDR1 LNHDA and CDR2 SQIVND come from the germline V gene (reference sequence). As DNA, the CDR3 is TGTGCCAGTAGCCAGGGGAACACTGAAGCTTTCTTT. Translation gives CASSQGNTEAFF. The full variable domain, in which reference TRBV19 and TRBJ1-1 provide the parts outside the CDR3, is DGGITQSPKYLFRKEGQNVTLSCEQNLNHDAMYWYRQDPGQGLRLIYYSQIVNDFQKGDIAEGYSVSREKKESFPLTVTSAQKNPTAFYLCASSQGNTEAFFGQGTRLTVV.

This chain uses TRBV5-6 with TRBJ2-4; possible D gene TRBD1, 5 bases. The CDR3 runs to 14 residues. Germline V gene data show CDR1 as SGHDT and CDR2 as YYEEEE. Trimming removed 1 base from V and 5 bases from J, with 10 bases in between. The CDR3 bases are TGTGCCAGCAGCTTGAAAGGGGTGGAAAACATTCAGTACTTC. Translated, it gives CASSLKGVENIQYF. Full variable domain (rest looked up from reference TRBV5-6 and TRBJ2-4): DAGVTQSPTHLIKTRGQQVTLRCSPKSGHDTVSWYQQALGQGPQFIFQYYEEEERQRGNFPDRFSGHQFPNYSSELNVNALLLGDSALYLCASSLKGVENIQYFGAGTRLSVL.

V gene TRBV5-1 combines with J gene TRBJ1-1; 12 bases map to TRBD1. The trim removed 6 bases at V and 4 bases at J, leaving 10 bases unmatched. This CDR3 spans 16 amino acids. The germline V gene encodes CDR1 SGHRS and CDR2 YFSETQ. The CDR3 DNA sequence: TGCGCCAGCAAGGCCGGGACAGGGGGCGGGGTCACTGAAGCTTTCTTT. It yields the protein CASKAGTGGGVTEAFF.

The rearrangement joins TRBV28 to TRBJ1-5; TRBD1 matches at 8 bases. Germline V CDR1 and CDR2: MDHEN, SYDVKM. The CDR3 length is 15 residues. J lost 9 bases, V lost 5 bases, and 12 bases had no gene match. Here the CDR3 DNA reads TGTGCCAGCAGTCGCCCCGGACAGGGAAGCCCGCCCCAGCATTTT. It encodes CASSRPGQGSPPQHF.

The CDR3 nucleotides are TGTGCCAGCAGCCCGGGACAGGTGATTCGCGAGACCCAGTACTTC. Translation: CASSPGQVIRETQYF. The chain combines TRBV14 with TRBJ2-5; 8 bases fit TRBD1. This CDR3 is 15 amino acids long. V lost 4 bases to trimming and J lost 5 bases; unmatched junction nucleotides: 9. CDR1 and CDR2 from the germline V gene are SGHDN and FVKESK.

The rearrangement links TRBV6-5 to TRBJ1-5; possible D gene TRBD1, 5 bases. The CDR3 extends over 13 amino acids. Trimming pared 7 bases from V and 5 bases from J, leaving 12 bases between. Germline V gives CDR1 MNHEY, CDR2 SVGAGI. In nucleotides, the CDR3 is TGTGCCAGCACCACGGGGGTGTATCAGCCCCAGCATTTT. This sequence encodes CASTTGVYQPQHF.

The chain couples TRBV7-2 to TRBJ1-4, with 9 bases fitting TRBD1. CDR1 is SGHTA, CDR2 FQGNSA, per germline. After removal of 2 bases from V and 6 bases from J, the junction contained 4 bases not matched to a gene. This CDR3 contains 15 residues. The CDR3 here is CASSLWGQGYEKLFF. In DNA form, the CDR3 reads TGTGCCAGCAGCTTATGGGGACAGGGATATGAAAAACTGTTTTTT.

The gene calls are TRBV5-4 and TRBJ2-3; 13 nucleotides match TRBD2. CDR1 is SGHNT, CDR2 YYREEE, per germline (reference sequence). The trim removed 4 bases at V and 5 bases at J, leaving 10 bases unmatched. The length of the CDR3 is 17 residues. CDR3 DNA sequence: TGTGCCAGCAGCGGCATACTAGCGGGAGGGGCGGGAGATACGCAGTATTTT. Protein sequence: CASSGILAGGAGDTQYF.

The V call is TRBV6-5, the J call TRBJ1-2; 9 nucleotides agree with TRBD1. The germline gives CDR1 MNHEY, CDR2 SVGAGI. V lost 3 bases, J lost 7 bases, and 9 bases stayed unmatched. This CDR3 is built from 15 residues. CDR3 bases: TGTGCCAGCAGTTATTTGACAGGGGGTGTAGGTGGCTACACCTTC. It encodes CASSYLTGGVGGYTF.